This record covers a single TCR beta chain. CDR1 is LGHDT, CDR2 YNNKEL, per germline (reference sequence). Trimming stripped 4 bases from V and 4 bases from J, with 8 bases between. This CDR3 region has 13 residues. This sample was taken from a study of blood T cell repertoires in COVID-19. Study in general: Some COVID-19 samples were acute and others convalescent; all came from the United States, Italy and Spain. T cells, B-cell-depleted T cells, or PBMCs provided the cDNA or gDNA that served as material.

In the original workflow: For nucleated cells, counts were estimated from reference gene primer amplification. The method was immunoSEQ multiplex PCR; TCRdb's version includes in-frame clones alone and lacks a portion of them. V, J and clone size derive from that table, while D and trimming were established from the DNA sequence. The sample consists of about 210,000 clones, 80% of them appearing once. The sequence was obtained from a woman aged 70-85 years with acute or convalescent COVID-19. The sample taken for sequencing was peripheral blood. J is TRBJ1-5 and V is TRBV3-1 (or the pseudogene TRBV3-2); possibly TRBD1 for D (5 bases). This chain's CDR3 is CASSRGWNQPQHF. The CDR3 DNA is TGTGCCAGCAGCCGGGGCTGGAATCAGCCCCAGCATTTT.